Listed below are T cell receptor beta chains from one sample, sequenced in a study of blood T cell repertoires in COVID-19. Here immunoSEQ multiplex PCR was the method, and the copy in TCRdb shows in-frame clones only, minus some. The data contain 490,000 or so clones, approximately 90% of them singletons. The sample consisted of PBMCs or T cells enriched from blood (not recorded which). All receptors come from a woman in her forties who had recovered from COVID-19. CDR3s include the opening cysteine and the closing phenylalanine or tryptophan. The D gene is left open where the match is weak. Some rows mark clone size as missing; the rest say once, few, many or name a class of expanded clone.

.	TRBV6-1	.	TRBJ2-1	TGTGCCAGCAGTGAGGTGGCAGGGTGGAATGAGCAGTTCTTC	CASSEVAGWNEQFF
.	TRBV19	.	TRBJ1-1	TGTGCCAGTAGTATACCACAGGGATCGTACGAAGCTTTCTTT	CASSIPQGSYEAFF
TRBD1	TRBV27	.	TRBJ1-1	TGTGCCAGCAGTTTATCGAGGACAGGGAAAACTGAAGCTTTCTTT	CASSLSRTGKTEAFF
TRBD1	TRBV23-1	once	TRBJ1-1	TGCGCCTCCCGGACAGGGTGGGAAGCTTTCTTT	CASRTGWEAFF
.	TRBV6-5	.	TRBJ1-1	TGTGCCAGCAGCAATGGGCGAAACACTGAAGCTTTCTTT	CASSNGRNTEAFF
.	TRBV4-3	.	TRBJ1-2	TGCGCCAGCAGCCCCGCGGACATCGAGTTCTATGGCTACACCTTC	CASSPADIEFYGYTF
.	TRBV5-1	.	TRBJ1-1	TGCGCCAGCAGCTACCCTAAAACAGGGCCTTTCAGCAACACTGAAGCTTTCTTT	CASSYPKTGPFSNTEAFF
.	TRBV12-3/TRBV12-4	.	TRBJ1-4	TGTGCCAGCATGACCCTAGGAAACGAAAAACTGTTTTTT	CASMTLGNEKLFF
TRBD2	TRBV5-6	.	TRBJ2-7	TGTGCCAGCAGCGCGCGGACTAGCGGTGCCTACGAGCAGTACTTC	CASSARTSGAYEQYF
TRBD1	TRBV29-1	.	TRBJ2-1	TGCAGCGTTGTGACAGGGGGAGTCGTTAATGAGCAGTTCTTC	CSVVTGGVVNEQFF
TRBD1	TRBV19	.	TRBJ1-1	TGTGCCAGTAGGGACAGGAAAGTGGGGAGCGCTGAAGCTTTCTTT	CASRDRKVGSAEAFF
.	TRBV29-1	once	TRBJ2-7	TGCAGCGTCCTTCCGTTCGACAGGTCTGAGCAGTACTTC	CSVLPFDRSEQYF
TRBD2	TRBV3-1/TRBV3-2	.	TRBJ2-2	TGTGCCAGCAGCCCGGGACTAGCGGGAGGCTCATGGGGCACCGGGGAGCTGTTTTTT	CASSPGLAGGSWGTGELFF
.	TRBV5-1	.	TRBJ2-7	TGCGCCAGCAGCCTGAGCTCCTACGAGCAGTACTTC	CASSLSSYEQYF
TRBD1	TRBV5-8	.	TRBJ2-5	TGTGCCAGCAGCTGGAGGGACAGGACAGAGACCCAGTACTTC	CASSWRDRTETQYF
.	TRBV5-1	.	TRBJ2-5	TGCGCCAGCAGTAACAGGGTGGATGAGACCCAGTACTTC	CASSNRVDETQYF
.	TRBV2	few	TRBJ1-1	TGTGCCAGCAGCCAAATGTCCCGGAGGTCGGTTTTCTTT	CASSQMSRRSVFF
TRBD1	TRBV3-1/TRBV3-2	.	TRBJ1-1	TGTGCCAGCAGCCCTGGGACAGTCAACACTGAAGCTTTCTTT	CASSPGTVNTEAFF
TRBD2	TRBV7-9	.	TRBJ2-1	TGTGCCAGCAGCGAGGGAGGGCCGGCCTACAATGAGCAGTTCTTC	CASSEGGPAYNEQFF
.	TRBV11-2	once	TRBJ1-1	TGTGCCAGCAGCTTATTTTCTCCGGCGGATGCTGAAGCTTTCTTT	CASSLFSPADAEAFF
.	TRBV3-1/TRBV3-2	few	TRBJ1-3	TGTGCCAGCAGTTCGCACAGGAGAAACACCATATATTTT	CASSSHRRNTIYF
.	TRBV9	.	TRBJ2-7	TGTGCCAGCAGTCGCAGCTCCTACGAGCAGTACTTC	CASSRSSYEQYF
TRBD2	TRBV12-3/TRBV12-4	.	TRBJ2-1	TGTGCCAGCAGAATTAGCGGGGGGGAGCAGTTCTTC	CASRISGGEQFF
.	TRBV7-8	.	TRBJ1-1	TGTGCCAGCAGCTTAAGGGGGGGATGGGGCACTGAAGCTTTCTTT	CASSLRGGWGTEAFF